This T cell receptor beta chain was recorded in a study of blood T cell repertoires in COVID-19. Study context: The origin of the acute and convalescent COVID-19 samples was the United States, Italy and Spain. PBMCs, B-cell-depleted T cells, or T cells provided the cDNA or gDNA that made up the material.

Allocation to cohorts depended on clinical history reported by the participants. The V gene's germline CDR1 is SNHLY and CDR2 FYNNEI. The CDR3 extends over 14 amino acids. V was shortened by 2 bases and J by 4 bases, with 12 bases between the two germline ends. The table came from immunoSEQ multiplex PCR; TCRdb's copy has only in-frame clones and leaves some out. The sample lists about 150,000 clones, about 88% occurring once. The genes are TRBV2 and TRBJ2-7; D might be TRBD2 (6 bases). The source material was PBMCs or T cells enriched from blood (not recorded which). This TCR was recovered from a man aged 50 to 59 who had recovered from COVID-19. CDR3 region: CASSETGLLYEQYF. The CDR3 region has the DNA TGTGCCAGCAGTGAAACGGGACTCCTATACGAGCAGTACTTC.